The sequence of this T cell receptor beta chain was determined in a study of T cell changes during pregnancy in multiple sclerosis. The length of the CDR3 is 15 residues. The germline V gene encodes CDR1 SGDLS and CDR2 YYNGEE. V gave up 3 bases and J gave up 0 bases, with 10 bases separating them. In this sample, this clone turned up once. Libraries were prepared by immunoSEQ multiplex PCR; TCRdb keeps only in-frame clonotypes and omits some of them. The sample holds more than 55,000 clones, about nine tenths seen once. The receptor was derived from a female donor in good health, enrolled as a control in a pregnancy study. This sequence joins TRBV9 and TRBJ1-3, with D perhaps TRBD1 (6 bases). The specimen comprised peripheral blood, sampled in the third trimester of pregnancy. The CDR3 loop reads CASSGGQNSGNTIYF. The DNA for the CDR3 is TGTGCCAGCAGCGGAGGACAGAACTCTGGAAACACCATATATTTT.